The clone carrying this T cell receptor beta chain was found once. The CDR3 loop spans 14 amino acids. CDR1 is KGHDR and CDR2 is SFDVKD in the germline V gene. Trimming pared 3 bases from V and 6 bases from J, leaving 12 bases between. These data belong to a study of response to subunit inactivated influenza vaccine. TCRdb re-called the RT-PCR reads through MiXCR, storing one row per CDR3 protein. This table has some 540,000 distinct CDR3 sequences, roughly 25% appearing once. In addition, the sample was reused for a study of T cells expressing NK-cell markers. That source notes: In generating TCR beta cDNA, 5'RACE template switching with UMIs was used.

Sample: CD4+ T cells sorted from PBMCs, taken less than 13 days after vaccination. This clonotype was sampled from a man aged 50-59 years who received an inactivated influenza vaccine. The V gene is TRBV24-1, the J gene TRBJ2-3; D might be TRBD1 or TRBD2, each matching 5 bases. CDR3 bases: TGTGCCACCAGTGATGGGGGTTTTGTGGATACGCAGTATTTT. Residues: CATSDGGFVDTQYF.